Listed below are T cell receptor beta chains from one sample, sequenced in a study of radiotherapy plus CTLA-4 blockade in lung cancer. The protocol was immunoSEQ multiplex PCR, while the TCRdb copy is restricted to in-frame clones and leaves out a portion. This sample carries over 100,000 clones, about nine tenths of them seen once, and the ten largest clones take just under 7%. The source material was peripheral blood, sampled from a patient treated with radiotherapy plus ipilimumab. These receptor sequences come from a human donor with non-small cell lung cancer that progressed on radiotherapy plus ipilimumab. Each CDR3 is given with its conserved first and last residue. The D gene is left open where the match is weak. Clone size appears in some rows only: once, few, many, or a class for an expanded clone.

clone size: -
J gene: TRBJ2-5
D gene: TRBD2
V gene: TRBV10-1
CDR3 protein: CASSGQTSGRETQYF
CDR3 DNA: TGCGCCAGCAGTGGGCAGACTAGCGGGAGAGAGACCCAGTACTTC

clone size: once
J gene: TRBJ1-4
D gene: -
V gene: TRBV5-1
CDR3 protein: CASSSGRAANEKLFF
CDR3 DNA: TGCGCCAGCAGCTCTGGACGCGCCGCAAATGAAAAACTGTTTTTT

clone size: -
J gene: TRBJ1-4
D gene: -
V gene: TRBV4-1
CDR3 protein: CASSPPGKGPEKLFF
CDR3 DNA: TGCGCCAGCAGCCCCCCGGGAAAGGGGCCTGAAAAACTGTTTTTT

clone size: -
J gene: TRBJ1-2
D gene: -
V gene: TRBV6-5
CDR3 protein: CASAAEGLRGYTF
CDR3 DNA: TGTGCCAGCGCAGCGGAGGGATTACGTGGCTACACCTTC

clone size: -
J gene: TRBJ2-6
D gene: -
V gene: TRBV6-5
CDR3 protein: CASQKGPGANVLTF
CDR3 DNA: TGTGCCAGCCAGAAGGGGCCCGGGGCCAACGTCCTGACTTTC

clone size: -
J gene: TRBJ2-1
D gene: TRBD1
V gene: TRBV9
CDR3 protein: CASSPSPGTVYNEQFF
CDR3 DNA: TGTGCCAGCAGCCCGAGCCCCGGGACAGTTTACAATGAGCAGTTCTTC

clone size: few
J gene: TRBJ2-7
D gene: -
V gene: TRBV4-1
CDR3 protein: CASRDNSYEQYF
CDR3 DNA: TGCGCCAGCAGGGACAACTCCTACGAGCAGTACTTC

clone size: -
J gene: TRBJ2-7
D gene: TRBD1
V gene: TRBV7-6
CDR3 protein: CASSLIAGRGQDEQYF
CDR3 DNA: TGTGCCAGCAGCTTAATTGCGGGCAGGGGGCAGGACGAGCAGTACTTC

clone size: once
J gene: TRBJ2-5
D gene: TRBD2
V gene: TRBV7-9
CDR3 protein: CASSLGREGSGTQYF
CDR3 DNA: TGTGCCAGCAGCTTAGGACGGGAGGGCTCCGGGACCCAGTACTTC

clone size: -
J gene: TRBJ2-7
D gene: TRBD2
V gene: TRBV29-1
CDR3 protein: CSVALGLASSYEQYF
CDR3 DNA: TGCAGCGTAGCCCTGGGACTAGCGTCGTCCTACGAGCAGTACTTC

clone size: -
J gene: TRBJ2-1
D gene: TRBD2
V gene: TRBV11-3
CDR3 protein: CASSLGTSGTVEQFF
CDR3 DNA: TGTGCCAGCAGCCTCGGGACTAGCGGGACCGTAGAGCAGTTCTTC

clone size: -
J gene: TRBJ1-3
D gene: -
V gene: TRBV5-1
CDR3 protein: CASSLEGDSGNTIYF
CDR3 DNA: TGCGCCAGCAGCTTGGAGGGAGACTCTGGAAACACCATATATTTT

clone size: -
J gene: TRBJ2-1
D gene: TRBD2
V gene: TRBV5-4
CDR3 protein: CASSFRTSDYNEQFF
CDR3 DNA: TGTGCCAGCAGCTTCCGGACTAGCGACTACAATGAGCAGTTCTTC

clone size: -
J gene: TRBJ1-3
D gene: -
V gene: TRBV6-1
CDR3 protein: CASTQGISGNTIYF
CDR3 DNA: TGTGCCAGCACCCAAGGGATTTCTGGAAACACCATATATTTT

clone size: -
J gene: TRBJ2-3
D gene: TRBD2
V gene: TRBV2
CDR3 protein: CASRRLDGRGDTQYF
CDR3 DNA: TGTGCCAGCAGACGACTTGACGGGAGGGGTGATACGCAGTATTTT

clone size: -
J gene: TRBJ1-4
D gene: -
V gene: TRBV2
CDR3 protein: CASLRGAPGGTNEKLFF
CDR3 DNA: TGTGCCAGCCTGCGGGGGGCGCCTGGAGGAACTAATGAAAAACTGTTTTTT

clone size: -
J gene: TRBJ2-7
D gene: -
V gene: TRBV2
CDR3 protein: CASSELVGSDEQYF
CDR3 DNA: TGTGCCAGCAGTGAACTAGTGGGTAGCGACGAGCAGTACTTC

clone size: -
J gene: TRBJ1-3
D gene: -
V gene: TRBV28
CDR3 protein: CASSFGQVTGNTIYF
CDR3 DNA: TGTGCCAGCAGTTTCGGACAAGTTACTGGAAACACCATATATTTT

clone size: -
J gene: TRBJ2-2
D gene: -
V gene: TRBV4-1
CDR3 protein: CASSRLPGKTLKNTGELFF
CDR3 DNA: TGCGCCAGCAGCCGCCTCCCGGGAAAAACTCTTAAAAACACCGGGGAGCTGTTTTTT

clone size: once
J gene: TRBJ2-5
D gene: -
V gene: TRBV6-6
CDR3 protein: CASSYPGERETQYF
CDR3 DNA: TGTGCCAGCAGTTACCCCGGGGAGAGAGAGACCCAGTACTTC

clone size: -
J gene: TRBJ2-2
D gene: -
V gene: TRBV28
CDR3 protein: CASSLVGTGELFF
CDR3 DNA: TGTGCCAGCAGTTTAGTGGGGACCGGGGAGCTGTTTTTT

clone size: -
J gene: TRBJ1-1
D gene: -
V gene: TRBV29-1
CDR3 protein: CSVGGDLQAFF
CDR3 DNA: TGCAGCGTTGGGGGGGATTTGCAAGCTTTCTTT

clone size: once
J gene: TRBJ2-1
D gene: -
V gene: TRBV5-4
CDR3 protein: CASSLVQGNEQFF
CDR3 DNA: TGTGCCAGCAGCTTGGTGCAGGGCAATGAGCAGTTCTTC

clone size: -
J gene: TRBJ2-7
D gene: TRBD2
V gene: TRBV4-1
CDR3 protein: CASSQDPSGSVYEQYF
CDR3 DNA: TGCGCCAGCAGCCAAGACCCTAGCGGGAGTGTCTACGAGCAGTACTTC

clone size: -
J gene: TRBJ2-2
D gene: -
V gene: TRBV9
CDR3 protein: CASSVPGSSGELFF
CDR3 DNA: TGTGCCAGCAGCGTTCCGGGCTCTTCCGGGGAGCTGTTTTTT

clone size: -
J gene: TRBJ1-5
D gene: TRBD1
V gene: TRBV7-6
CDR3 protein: CASSVLAGTGGYSNQPQHF
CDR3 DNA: TGTGCCAGCAGCGTCCTTGCGGGGACAGGGGGTTATAGCAATCAGCCCCAGCATTTT

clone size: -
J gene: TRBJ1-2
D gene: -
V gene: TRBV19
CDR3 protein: CASSTPPMGWGYTF
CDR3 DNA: TGTGCCAGTAGTACTCCCCCAATGGGTTGGGGCTACACCTTC

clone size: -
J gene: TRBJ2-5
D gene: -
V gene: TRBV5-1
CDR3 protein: CASSLVGGQGQETQYF
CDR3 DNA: TGCGCCAGCAGCTTGGTGGGGGGGCAAGGCCAAGAGACCCAGTACTTC

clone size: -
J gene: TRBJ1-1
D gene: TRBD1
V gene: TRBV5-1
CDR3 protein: CASSSGTEPVLNTEAFF
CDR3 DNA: TGCGCCAGCAGCTCGGGGACAGAGCCTGTCTTGAACACTGAAGCTTTCTTT

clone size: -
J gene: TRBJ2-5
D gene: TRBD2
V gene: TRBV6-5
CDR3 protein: CASSLKAGLQTQYF
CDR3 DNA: TGTGCCAGCAGTCTCAAGGCGGGACTACAGACCCAGTACTTC

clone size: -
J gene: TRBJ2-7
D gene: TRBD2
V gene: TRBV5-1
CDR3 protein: CASRARLTTSGRGYEQYF
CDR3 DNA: TGCGCCAGCAGGGCAAGGCTAACCACAAGCGGGAGAGGGTACGAGCAGTACTTC

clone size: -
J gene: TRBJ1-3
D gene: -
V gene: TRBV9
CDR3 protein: CASSVELQGNTIYF
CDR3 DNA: TGTGCCAGCAGCGTAGAACTGCAGGGAAACACCATATATTTT

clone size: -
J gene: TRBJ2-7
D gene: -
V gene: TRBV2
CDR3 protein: CASSQGLFYEQYF
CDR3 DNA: TGTGCCAGCTCGCAAGGGCTGTTTTACGAGCAGTACTTC

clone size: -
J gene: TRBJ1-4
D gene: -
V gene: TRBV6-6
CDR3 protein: CASGNPRNEKLFF
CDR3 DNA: TGTGCCAGCGGGAACCCACGGAATGAAAAACTGTTTTTT

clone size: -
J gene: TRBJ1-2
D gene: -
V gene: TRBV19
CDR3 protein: CASSTGQTTFYGYTF
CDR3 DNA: TGTGCCAGTAGTACCGGACAGACTACCTTCTATGGCTACACCTTC

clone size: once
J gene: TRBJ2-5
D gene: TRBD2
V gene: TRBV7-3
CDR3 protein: CASSLLAGETQYF
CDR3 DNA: TGTGCCAGCAGCTTATTAGCGGGAGAGACCCAGTACTTC

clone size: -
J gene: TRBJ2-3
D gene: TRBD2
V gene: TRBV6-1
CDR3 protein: CASSGGSVPGTQYF
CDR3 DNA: TGTGCCAGCAGCGGCGGGAGTGTACCAGGTACGCAGTATTTT

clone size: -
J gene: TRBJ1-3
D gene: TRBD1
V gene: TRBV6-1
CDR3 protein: CASRNRGGGNTIYF
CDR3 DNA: TGTGCCAGCAGAAACAGGGGAGGAGGAAACACCATATATTTT